A single sample is the source of the 24 T cell receptor beta chains below, sequenced in a study of chemoradiotherapy in HPV16-positive cancers. Assay: immunoSEQ multiplex PCR; the TCRdb copy retains only in-frame clones and omits some. The sample gives about 1,300 clones, around 90% of which show up once; around 6% is in the top ten. This material consisted of tumor tissue, taken from a patient who underwent chemoradiotherapy. These receptors all stem from a human donor with HPV-associated anogenital cancer.

V and J are TRBV30 and TRBJ1-6; 8 bases line up with TRBD1. Germline V CDR1 and CDR2: GTSNPN, SVGIG (reference sequence). V gave up 4 bases and J gave up 6 bases; unmatched junction bases: 8. The CDR3 length is 15 residues. The CDR3 is CAWNARDRFNSPLHF. CDR3 nucleotide sequence: TGTGCCTGGAACGCCCGGGACAGGTTTAATTCACCCCTCCACTTT.

The chain combines TRBV18 with TRBJ2-1; the match to TRBD1 covers 8 bases. Germline CDR1 reads KGHSH; CDR2 reads LQKENI. This CDR3 comprises 13 residues. V was clipped by 4 bases and J by 7 bases; unmatched bases: 3. The CDR3 DNA reads TGTGCCAGCTCACAGGACAGGGTGAATGAGCAGTTCTTC. Translation: CASSQDRVNEQFF.

The chain uses TRBV7-8 and TRBJ2-7; TRBD1 matches 10 bases. Germline V gives CDR1 SGHVS, CDR2 FQNEAQ. The trim removed 4 bases at V and 3 bases at J, leaving 12 bases unmatched. This CDR3 is built from 17 residues. The CDR3, as DNA: TGTGCCAGCAGCTGGCCCGGGGGGACAGGGGCGAACTACGAGCAGTACTTC. Protein sequence: CASSWPGGTGANYEQYF.

The CDR3, as DNA: TGTGCCAGCAGTGAAGAGGGGGGGGCTAATTCACCCCTCCACTTT. This codes for CASSEEGGANSPLHF. The chain is built from TRBV6-1 and TRBJ1-6; TRBD1 is a possible D gene (6 bases). The CDR3 extends over 15 amino acids. Trimming shortened V by 1 base and J by 6 bases, and 10 bases separated the two germline ends. Germline CDR1 reads MNHNS; CDR2 reads SASEGT.

The chain joins TRBV5-6 to TRBJ2-5, with D possibly matching TRBD2 (6 bases). The ends were cut back, 4 bases at V and 11 bases at J, with 15 bases in the middle. Germline CDR1 reads SGHDT; CDR2 reads YYEEEE. The CDR3 has 12 residues. As DNA, the CDR3 is TGTGCCAGCAGCGCGGGACCCCCCAAGCAGTACTTC. The encoded protein is CASSAGPPKQYF.

The V and J genes are TRBV18 and TRBJ2-2, with D uncertain. The germline V gene has CDR1 KGHSH and CDR2 LQKENI. V lost 5 bases and J lost 4, with 14 bases in between. This CDR3 is 15 amino acids long. The chain's CDR3 is CASSSSYRGTGELFF. CDR3 nucleotide sequence: TGTGCCAGCTCATCTTCCTACAGAGGCACCGGGGAGCTGTTTTTT.

The chain is built from TRBV5-4 and TRBJ2-5, with a tentative D call TRBD2 (5 bases). Trimming cost V 0 bases and J 5 bases, with 8 bases left between them. The CDR3 runs 13 residues. Germline V CDR1 and CDR2: SGHNT, YYREEE (reference sequence). The CDR3 DNA sequence: TGTGCCAGCAGCTTGGAACGCGGGGAGACCCAGTACTTC. Translating gives CASSLERGETQYF. Using reference TRBV5-4 and TRBJ2-5 for the parts outside the CDR3, the full variable domain is ETGVTQSPTHLIKTRGQQVTLRCSSQSGHNTVSWYQQALGQGPQFIFQYYREEENGRGNFPPRFSGLQFPNYSSELNVNALELDDSALYLCASSLERGETQYFGPGTRLLVL.

The rearrangement uses TRBV9 and TRBJ1-1, with 7 bases aligning to TRBD1. With 4 bases clipped from V and 8 bases from J, the junction kept 8 bases outside the gene matches. This CDR3 is built from 13 residues. Germline V lookup: CDR1 SGDLS, CDR2 YYNGEE. As DNA, the CDR3 is TGTGCCAGCAGCTTTGGACAGGTTGGAGAAGCTTTCTTT. This codes for CASSFGQVGEAFF.

This chain uses TRBV7-2 with TRBJ1-2; TRBD1 agrees at 7 bases. Germline CDR1 SGHTA, CDR2 FQGNSA. The CDR3 extends over 16 amino acids. With 5 bases clipped from V and 3 bases from J, the junction kept 12 bases outside the gene matches. CDR3 nucleotides: TGTGCCAGCAGCCCCCAGGTAGGGGGCGCAGACTATGGCTACACCTTC. This gives the protein CASSPQVGGADYGYTF.

This clone was found once. The rearrangement links TRBV7-8 to TRBJ2-3, with 11 positions matching TRBD1. The CDR3 length is 16 residues. Germline V gives CDR1 SGHVS, CDR2 FQNEAQ. V dropped 1 base and J dropped 5; count of bases not matched to a gene: 5. The chain's CDR3 is CASSLGGQGAEDTQYF. The CDR3 bases are TGTGCCAGCAGCTTAGGAGGACAGGGGGCGGAAGATACGCAGTATTTT. Based on the CDR3 plus reference TRBV7-8 and TRBJ2-3, the full variable domain is GAGVSQSPRYKVAKRGQDVALRCDPISGHVSLFWYQQALGQGPEFLTYFQNEAQLDKSGLPSDRFFAERPEGSVSTLKIQRTQQEDSAVYLCASSLGGQGAEDTQYFGPGTRLTVL.

The gene calls are TRBV27 and TRBJ2-3; D might be TRBD1 or TRBD2, each matching 6 bases. The germline V gene has CDR1 MNHEY and CDR2 SMNVEV (reference sequence). V lost 1 base and J 0 bases, leaving 11 bases between the germline ends. This CDR3 region has 16 residues. The CDR3 is CASSLYPGASTDTQYF. CDR3 nucleotide sequence: TGTGCCAGCAGTTTATATCCGGGGGCCAGCACAGATACGCAGTATTTT.

The chain uses TRBV6-5 and TRBJ2-5; unclear D gene. Germline values: CDR1 MNHEY, CDR2 SVGAGI. CDR3 length equals 14 residues. The V end was cut by 0 bases, the J end by 0 bases, with 5 bases between. The CDR3 spells CASSYSGYQETQYF. The CDR3 nucleotides are TGTGCCAGCAGTTACTCAGGGTACCAAGAGACCCAGTACTTC.

The V and J genes are TRBV7-3 and TRBJ2-1; unclear D gene. The CDR3 runs to 16 residues. With 0 bases removed from V and 0 bases from J, the gap between germline ends came to 9 bases. CDR1 SGHTA and CDR2 FQGTGA come from the germline V gene. DNA for the CDR3: TGTGCCAGCAGCTTAACGGGTAAGAGCTCCTACAATGAGCAGTTCTTC. This sequence encodes CASSLTGKSSYNEQFF.

The rearrangement uses TRBV5-5 and TRBJ1-6; 8 bases agree with TRBD1. Germline V gives CDR1 SGHKS, CDR2 YYEKEE (reference sequence). V shed 3 bases and J 5 bases; nucleotides not matched to a gene: 4. This CDR3 is built from 15 residues. CDR3 in amino acids: CASSWGQANNSPLHF. CDR3 DNA: TGTGCCAGCAGCTGGGGACAGGCTAATAATTCACCCCTCCACTTT.

The chain employs TRBV15 and TRBJ2-2; 12 positions match TRBD1. The V and J ends lost 6 bases and 5 bases, in that order; junction bases with no gene match: 7. This CDR3 has 16 amino acids. Germline lookup yields CDR1 LNHNV and CDR2 YYDKDF (reference sequence). The CDR3 region has the DNA TGTGCCACCAGAAACCGGGACAGGGGGCGGACCGGGGAGCTGTTTTTT. This encodes CATRNRDRGRTGELFF. The variable domain in full, with the rest retrieved from reference TRBV15 and TRBJ2-2, is DAMVIQNPRYQVTQFGKPVTLSCSQTLNHNVMYWYQQKSSQAPKLLFHYYDKDFNNEADTPDNFQSRRPNTSFCFLDIRSPGLGDTAMYLCATRNRDRGRTGELFFGEGSRLTVL.

The J gene is TRBJ1-4, the V gene TRBV7-9; D gene unclear. V was pared by 1 base and J by 10 bases, with 7 bases between. This CDR3 region has 12 residues. The germline CDR1 and CDR2 sequences are SEHNR and FQNEAQ (reference sequence). The DNA for the CDR3 is TGTGCCAGCAGCTTAGTTTCGGGAAAACTGTTTTTT. Amino acids: CASSLVSGKLFF. The entire variable domain, with the rest obtained from reference TRBV7-9 and TRBJ1-4, is as follows: DTGVSQNPRHKITKRGQNVTFRCDPISEHNRLYWYRQTLGQGPEFLTYFQNEAQLEKSRLLSDRFSAERPKGSFSTLEIQRTEQGDSAMYLCASSLVSGKLFFGSGTQLSVL.

This clone appeared once. This chain connects TRBV9 to TRBJ1-1, with 9 positions matching TRBD1. Germline V gene data show CDR1 as SGDLS and CDR2 as YYNGEE. The V segment lost 4 bases and the J segment 0 bases; nucleotides outside the gene matches: 16. This CDR3 has 19 residues. CDR3 in amino acids: CASSPRDREAHLMNTEAFF. The DNA for the CDR3 is TGTGCCAGCAGCCCCAGGGACAGGGAGGCCCACCTGATGAACACTGAAGCTTTCTTT. The variable domain in full, completed from reference TRBV9 and TRBJ1-1, reads DSGVTQTPKHLITATGQRVTLRCSPRSGDLSVYWYQQSLDQGLQFLIQYYNGEERAKGNILERFSAQQFPDLHSELNLSSLELGDSALYFCASSPRDREAHLMNTEAFFGQGTRLTVV.

V is TRBV5-6 and J is TRBJ2-5; a possible D gene is TRBD2 (6 bases). V lost 4 bases and J lost 5, with 15 bases in between. The CDR3 sequence is 14 residues long. Germline V CDR1 and CDR2: SGHDT, YYEEEE. This CDR3 is CASSRDFDPETQYF. CDR3 nucleotide sequence: TGTGCCAGCAGCCGGGACTTTGATCCGGAGACCCAGTACTTC.

V usage is TRBV7-2 and J usage is TRBJ1-6, with TRBD1 matching 9 bases. The CDR3 is made up of 15 amino acids. J was trimmed by 3 bases and V by 6 bases; bases with no gene match: 3. Germline V gives CDR1 SGHTA, CDR2 FQGNSA. CDR3 sequence reads: CASRQGAVYNSPLHF. Here the CDR3 DNA reads TGTGCCAGCAGACAGGGGGCGGTCTATAATTCACCCCTCCACTTT.

This clone was seen only a few times. This CDR3 is CASSPDPPNQPQHF. In DNA, the CDR3 is TGTGCCAGCAGCCCGGACCCTCCCAATCAGCCCCAGCATTTT. The gene calls are TRBV7-2 and TRBJ1-5, with D unresolved. The CDR3 loop spans 14 amino acids. Germline V lookup: CDR1 SGHTA, CDR2 FQGNSA. The V and J ends lost 5 bases and 3 bases respectively, with 11 bases between them.

This sequence joins TRBV7-2 and TRBJ1-1; a possible D gene is TRBD1 (5 bases). The V gene's germline CDR1 is SGHTA and CDR2 FQGNSA. This CDR3 is 15 amino acids long. The V end was cut by 5 bases, the J end by 3 bases, with 16 bases between. The CDR3 DNA sequence: TGTGCCAGCAGCCTCAACGGGGGGGTCGACACTGAAGCTTTCTTT. Its translation: CASSLNGGVDTEAFF.

The V call is TRBV27, the J call TRBJ2-5; 11 positions agree with TRBD1. Looked up from germline, CDR1 is MNHEY and CDR2 is SMNVEV (reference sequence). This CDR3 is 17 amino acids long. The J segment lost 1 base and the V segment lost 4 bases, leaving 8 bases of the junction unmatched. The CDR3 loop is CASSSGQGEPPQETQYF. CDR3 nucleotides: TGTGCCAGCAGTTCGGGACAGGGGGAACCACCCCAAGAGACCCAGTACTTC.

The chain links TRBV6-5 to TRBJ2-2; D not certain. The CDR3 contains 13 residues. Trimming pared 3 bases from V and 4 bases from J, leaving 6 bases between. The germline CDR1 and CDR2 sequences are MNHEY and SVGAGI. CDR3 amino acids: CASSYWVTGELFF. Written as DNA, the CDR3 is TGTGCCAGCAGTTATTGGGTCACCGGGGAGCTGTTTTTT.

The J gene is TRBJ2-1, the V gene TRBV11-2, with D perhaps matching TRBD1 (5 bases). Deletions cut 0 bases from V and 7 bases from J, with 13 bases between. CDR3 length: 15 residues. Germline assignment: CDR1 SGHAT and CDR2 FQNNGV. CDR3 loop: CASSLDRVSVNEQFF. The DNA for the CDR3 is TGTGCCAGCAGCTTAGACAGGGTTTCAGTGAATGAGCAGTTCTTC.